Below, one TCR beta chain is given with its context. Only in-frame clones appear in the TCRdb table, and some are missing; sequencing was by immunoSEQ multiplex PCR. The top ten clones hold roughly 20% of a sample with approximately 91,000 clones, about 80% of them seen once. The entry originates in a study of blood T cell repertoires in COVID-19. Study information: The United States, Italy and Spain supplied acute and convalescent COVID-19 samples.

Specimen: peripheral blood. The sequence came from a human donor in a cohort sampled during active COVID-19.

Written as DNA, the CDR3 is TGTGCCAGCAGCTTAGTAAGAGGGACTGAAGCTTTCTTT. Residues: CASSLVRGTEAFF. The rearrangement joins TRBV11-3 to TRBJ1-1, with no clear D. V was clipped by 1 base and J by 5 bases, with 8 bases between them. This CDR3 is built from 13 residues. In germline, CDR1 is SGHNT, CDR2 YENEEA.